This TCR beta chain originates from a study of shared clonotypes between healthy human individuals. Study-level findings and limits: Around 5% of naive CD4 clonotypes were common to a handful of donors.

The V gene's germline CDR1 is KGHSH and CDR2 LQKENI. V was shortened by 5 bases and J by 8 bases, with 7 bases between the two germline ends. There are 11 residues in the CDR3. As regards this clone: Its antigen remains unknown.

Sequencing was at deep level. Replicate PCRs run on sorted subsets employed 200 ng DNA, roughly 30,000 T cell genomes. Produced via immunoSEQ multiplex PCR; TCRdb's table is partial and in-frame only. This table holds approximately 1,000,000 clones, 78% found once. The sequencing input was memory CD4+ T cells from PBMCs. The subset: CD45RA-negative fraction. This TCR derives from a man aged 18 to 29 in good health. Some clones in this sample may be carry-over from other donors' samples. The V call is TRBV18, the J call TRBJ2-1; no clear D. CDR3: CASSSYDEQFF. The DNA for the CDR3 is TGTGCCAGCTCATCCTATGATGAGCAGTTCTTC.